This T cell receptor (beta chain) came from a study of response to subunit inactivated influenza vaccine (dated by TCRdb to the late 2010s). For the study in its entirety: Deep quantitative T cell receptor repertoire profiling was used in the study to track responses to a trivalent subunit inactivated influenza vaccine. What the authors observed across the whole study: It was suggested by the authors that each seasonal influenza vaccination may recruit only a limited number of new T cells.

This clonotype was observed many times. Its binding antigen is unknown. No much larger clone exists at a distance of one base, and base qualities are not known. Library preparation employed RT-PCR. The instrument given in TCRdb is Illumina HiSeq 2500. The public reads were reanalyzed by TCRdb: fastp trimming at Q25, MiXCR alignment, in-frame beta chains only. Every distinct CDR3 protein forms one entry, paired with its most common genes and DNA. Here the sample has 530,000 or so distinct CDR3 sequences; about 15% occur a single time. Approximately 12% of the sample belongs to the ten largest clones. The junction shows trimming of 0 bases on V and 0 bases on J, plus 9 bases between the germline ends. The CDR3 sequence holds 15 residues, the cysteine and phenylalanine included. The only DNA kept is the CDR3, 45 bases in frame from the first base. Looking up the germline V gene yields CDR1 SGHRS and CDR2 YFSETQ.

Here the chain combines TRBV5-1 and TRBJ1-1, with the D gene call left open. This receptor was taken from a man in his fifties or sixties who received an inactivated influenza vaccine. Donor details come from another sample of the same person, matched by shared clones. The starting material was PBMCs from blood, obtained 12 days after vaccination. The CDR3 protein sequence reads: CASSLGGSLNTEAFF. The sequenced DNA: TGCGCCAGCAGCTTGGGCGGCAGCTTGAACACTGAAGCTTTCTTT.